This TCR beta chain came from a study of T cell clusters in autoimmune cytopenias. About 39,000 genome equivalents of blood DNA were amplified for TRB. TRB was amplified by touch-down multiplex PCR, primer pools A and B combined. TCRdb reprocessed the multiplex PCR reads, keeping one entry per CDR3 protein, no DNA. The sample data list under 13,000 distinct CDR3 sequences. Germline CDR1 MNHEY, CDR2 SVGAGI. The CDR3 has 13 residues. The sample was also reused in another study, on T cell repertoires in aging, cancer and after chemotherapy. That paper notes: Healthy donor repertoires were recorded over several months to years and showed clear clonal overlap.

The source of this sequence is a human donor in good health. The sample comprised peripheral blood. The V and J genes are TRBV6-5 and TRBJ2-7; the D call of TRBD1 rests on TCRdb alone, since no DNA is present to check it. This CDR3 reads CASRPQGTYEQYF.